The source of this T cell receptor beta chain is a study of blood T cell repertoires in COVID-19. Overall study context: Samples taken during acute and convalescent COVID-19 were collected in the United States, Italy and Spain. The cDNA or gDNA used as material had been derived from T cells, B-cell-depleted T cells, or PBMCs.

Sequencing was performed with immunoSEQ multiplex PCR; in TCRdb, only in-frame clones are kept and a portion is missing. This table has 250,000 to 350,000 clones, 70% to 90% appearing once. CDR3 length equals 19 residues. Germline V gene sequence: CDR1 LNHDA, CDR2 SQIVND (reference sequence). Trimming removed 1 base at V and 0 bases at J, with 22 bases between. Which cohort a participant joined came from the clinical history participants gave. The sequenced sample consisted of PBMCs or T cells enriched from blood (not recorded which). J is TRBJ2-7 and V is TRBV19; D possibly corresponds to TRBD1 (6 bases). The TCR sequence derives from a woman in her twenties or thirties who had recovered from COVID-19. CDR3 region: CASSIGPGTQRLSSYEQYF. In nucleotides, the CDR3 is TGTGCCAGTAGTATAGGTCCAGGGACACAGAGGTTGAGCTCCTACGAGCAGTACTTC. The full variable domain, completed using reference TRBV19 and TRBJ2-7, is DGGITQSPKYLFRKEGQNVTLSCEQNLNHDAMYWYRQDPGQGLRLIYYSQIVNDFQKGDIAEGYSVSREKKESFPLTVTSAQKNPTAFYLCASSIGPGTQRLSSYEQYFGPGTRLTVT.